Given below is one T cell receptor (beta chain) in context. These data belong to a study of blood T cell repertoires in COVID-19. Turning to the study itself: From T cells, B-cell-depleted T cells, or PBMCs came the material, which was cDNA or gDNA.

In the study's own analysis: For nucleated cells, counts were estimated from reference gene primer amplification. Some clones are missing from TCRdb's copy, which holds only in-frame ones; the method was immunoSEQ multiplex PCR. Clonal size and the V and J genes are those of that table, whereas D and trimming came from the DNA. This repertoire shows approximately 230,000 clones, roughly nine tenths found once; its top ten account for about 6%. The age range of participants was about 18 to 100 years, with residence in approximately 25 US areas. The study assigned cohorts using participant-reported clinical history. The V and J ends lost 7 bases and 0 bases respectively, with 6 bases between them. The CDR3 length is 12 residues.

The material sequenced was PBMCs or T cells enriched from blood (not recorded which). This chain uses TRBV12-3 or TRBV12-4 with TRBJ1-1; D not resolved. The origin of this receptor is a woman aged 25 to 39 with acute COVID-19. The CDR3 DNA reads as TGTGCCAGCAAATACATGAACACTGAAGCTTTCTTT. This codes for CASKYMNTEAFF.